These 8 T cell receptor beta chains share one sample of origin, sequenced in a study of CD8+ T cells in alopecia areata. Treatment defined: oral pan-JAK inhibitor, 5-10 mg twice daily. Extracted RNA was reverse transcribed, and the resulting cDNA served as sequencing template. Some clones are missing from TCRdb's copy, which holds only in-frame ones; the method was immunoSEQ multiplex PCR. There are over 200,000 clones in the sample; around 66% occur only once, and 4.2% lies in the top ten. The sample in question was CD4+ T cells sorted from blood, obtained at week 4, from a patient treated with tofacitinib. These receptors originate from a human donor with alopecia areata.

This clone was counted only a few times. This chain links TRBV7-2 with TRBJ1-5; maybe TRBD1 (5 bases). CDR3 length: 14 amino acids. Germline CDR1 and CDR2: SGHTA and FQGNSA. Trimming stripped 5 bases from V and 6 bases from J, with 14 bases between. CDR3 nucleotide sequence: TGTGCCAGCAGCCCGGGACCTAAGGGTCAGCCCCAGCATTTT. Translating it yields CASSPGPKGQPQHF.

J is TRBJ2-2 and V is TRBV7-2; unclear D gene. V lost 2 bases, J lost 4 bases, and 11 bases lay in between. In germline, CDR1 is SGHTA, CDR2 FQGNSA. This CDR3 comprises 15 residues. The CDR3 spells CASSLSVLRTGELFF. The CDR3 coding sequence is TGTGCCAGCAGCTTATCGGTATTGCGCACCGGGGAGCTGTTTTTT. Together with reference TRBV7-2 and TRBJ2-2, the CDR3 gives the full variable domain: GAGVSQSPSNKVTEKGKDVELRCDPISGHTALYWYRQSLGQGLEFLIYFQGNSAPDKSGLPSDRFSAERTGGSVSTLTIQRTQQEDSAVYLCASSLSVLRTGELFFGEGSRLTVL.

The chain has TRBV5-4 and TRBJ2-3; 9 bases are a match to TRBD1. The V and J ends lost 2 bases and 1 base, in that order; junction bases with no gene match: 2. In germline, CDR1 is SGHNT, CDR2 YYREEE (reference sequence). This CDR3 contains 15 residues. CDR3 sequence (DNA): TGTGCCAGCAGCTTTCGGGACAGGGGCACAGATACGCAGTATTTT. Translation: CASSFRDRGTDTQYF.

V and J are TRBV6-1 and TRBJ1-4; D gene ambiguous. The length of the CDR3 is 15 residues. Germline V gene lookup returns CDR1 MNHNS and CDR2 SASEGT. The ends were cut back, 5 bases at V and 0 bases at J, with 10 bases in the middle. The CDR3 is CASSLDGTTNEKLFF. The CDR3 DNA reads TGTGCCAGCAGTCTGGACGGGACAACTAATGAAAAACTGTTTTTT.

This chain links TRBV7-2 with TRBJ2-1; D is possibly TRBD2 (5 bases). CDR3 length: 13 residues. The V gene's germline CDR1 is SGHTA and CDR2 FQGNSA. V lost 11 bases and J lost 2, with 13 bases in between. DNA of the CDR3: TGTGCCGCTCGGGAATCCGCCTACAATGAGCAGTTCTTC. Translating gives CAARESAYNEQFF.

The CDR3 spells CASRFSEGAEQYF. The DNA of the CDR3 is TGTGCCAGCCGATTTTCAGAGGGGGCCGAGCAGTACTTC. This chain connects TRBV25-1 to TRBJ2-7, with TRBD1 matching over 7 bases. The CDR3 has 13 residues. Trimming took 8 bases from V and 6 from J; bases not matched to a gene: 10. Germline loops: CDR1 MGHDK, CDR2 SYGVNS.

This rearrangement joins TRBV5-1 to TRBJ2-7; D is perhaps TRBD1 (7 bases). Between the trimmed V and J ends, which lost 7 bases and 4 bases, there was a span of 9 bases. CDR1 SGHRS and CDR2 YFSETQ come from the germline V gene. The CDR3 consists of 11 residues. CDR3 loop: CASQGGYEQYF. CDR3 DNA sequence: TGCGCCAGCCAGGGGGGATACGAGCAGTACTTC.

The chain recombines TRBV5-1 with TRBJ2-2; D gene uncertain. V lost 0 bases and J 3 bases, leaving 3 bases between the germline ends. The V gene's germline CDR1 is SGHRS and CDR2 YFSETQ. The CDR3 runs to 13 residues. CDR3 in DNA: TGCGCCAGCAGCTTGGTGGACACCGGGGAGCTGTTTTTT. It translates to CASSLVDTGELFF.